The clone carrying this TCR beta chain was observed once. This record comes from a study of blood T cells in healthy people across ages. This CDR3 has 15 amino acids. Germline V gene data show CDR1 as LGHNA and CDR2 as YSLEER. Deletions cut 6 bases from V and 1 base from J, with 12 bases between. The second PCR ran about 6 to 11 cycles with a sample-barcoded 5' primer and J-beta primers. TCRdb re-called the 5' RACE reads through MiXCR, storing one row per CDR3 protein. Of some 800,000 distinct CDR3 sequences in the sample, 20% to 25% were seen once. Per sample, at least 5 micrograms of total RNA were extracted. The sample was also reused in another study, on T cells of mothers and their children.

The receptor was derived from a boy aged 10-17 years in good health. The sequenced sample consisted of blood. The V and J genes are TRBV4-3 and TRBJ1-4; no clear D gene. The CDR3, as DNA: TGCGCCAGCAGTCCATTCAGAGAAACTAATGAAAAACTGTTTTTT. This encodes CASSPFRETNEKLFF.